Reported below is one TCR beta chain. Authors' processing steps: Amplification with reference gene primers provided the estimates of nucleated cell counts. The protocol was immunoSEQ multiplex PCR, while the TCRdb copy is restricted to in-frame clones and leaves out a portion. D and trimming come from the DNA, and the V and J calls and clone size come from that table. The table shows tens of thousands of clones, with just over 85% occurring only once. This sample is part of a study of blood T cell repertoires in COVID-19. Study-wide background: Some COVID-19 samples were acute and others convalescent; all came from the United States, Italy and Spain. Sources were T cells, B-cell-depleted T cells, or PBMCs; the material itself was cDNA or gDNA.

Trimming at V came to 3 bases and at J to 2 bases, leaving 3 bases not matched to a gene. CDR3 length equals 14 residues. Germline lookup yields CDR1 LNHDA and CDR2 SQIVND (reference sequence). The receptor was derived from a man aged 25-45 years with acute or convalescent COVID-19. Sequencing was done on a sample of peripheral blood. The chain has TRBV19 and TRBJ2-5, with TRBD1 matching over 7 bases. The DNA for the CDR3 is TGTGCCAGTAGTATTGTGGGACAGCAAGAGACCCAGTACTTC. Protein: CASSIVGQQETQYF.